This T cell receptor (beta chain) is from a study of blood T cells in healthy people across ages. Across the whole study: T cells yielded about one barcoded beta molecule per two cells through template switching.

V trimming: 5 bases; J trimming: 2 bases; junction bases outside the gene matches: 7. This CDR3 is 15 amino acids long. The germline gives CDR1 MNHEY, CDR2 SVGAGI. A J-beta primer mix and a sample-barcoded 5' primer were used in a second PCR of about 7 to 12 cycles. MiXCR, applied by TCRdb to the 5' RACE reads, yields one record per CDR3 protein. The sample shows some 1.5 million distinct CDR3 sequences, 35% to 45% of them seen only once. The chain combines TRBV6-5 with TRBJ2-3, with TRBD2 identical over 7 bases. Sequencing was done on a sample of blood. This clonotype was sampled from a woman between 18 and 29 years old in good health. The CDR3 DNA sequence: TGTGCCAGCAGTCGGAGCGGGACTCCCACAGATACGCAGTATTTT. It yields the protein CASSRSGTPTDTQYF.